This T cell receptor beta chain was recovered during a study of Ad26.COV2.S vaccination and SARS-CoV-2 variants. To note about this clone: Its antigen is unidentified.

Sample treatment: roughly 19 received Ad26.COV2.S at low or high dose, single or two shots; about 5 received placebo; per-sample allocation not given. Repertoires come from day 63 after the first vaccine or placebo injection. Wuhan-strain SARS-CoV-2 spike was expressed by the Ad26 vector that made up the vaccine. Repertoires were generated with immunoSEQ multiplex PCR, while TCRdb's copy carries only in-frame clones and drops some. This table has about half a million clones, 80% to 90% appearing once. Study-wide results and caveats: The placebo group had lower spike-specific TCR breadth than the vaccine recipients did.

This CDR3 spans 15 amino acids. Germline values: CDR1 SGHRS, CDR2 YFSETQ. V was clipped by 2 bases and J by 0 bases; unmatched bases: 4. This chain joins TRBV5-1 and TRBJ1-1; 7 bases are shared with TRBD1. The sequencing used peripheral blood, collected in a trial of Ad26.COV2.S vaccine versus placebo. This sequence was found in a person between 18 and 65 years old who received the Ad26.COV2.S COVID-19 vaccine or a placebo. CDR3 sequence: CASSFTGDMNTEAFF. The CDR3 DNA follows: TGCGCCAGCAGCTTCACAGGGGATATGAACACTGAAGCTTTCTTT.